This note documents a single T cell receptor (beta chain) sequence. Its cognate antigen is unknown. This record belongs to a study of T cell responses to AZD1222 COVID-19 vaccine. At the level of the study: Second doses that came at about 4 or about 12 weeks were put together. Study-level findings and limits: Donors, mostly white British, included more females; clonal diversity was possibly underestimated. Targeting of unmutated variant regions was reportedly seen in nearly half of spike-specific TCRs. Only after the peak T cell response were repertoires sampled.

Libraries were prepared by immunoSEQ multiplex PCR; TCRdb keeps only in-frame clonotypes and omits some of them. The repertoire holds 150,000 to 200,000 clones, with around nine tenths as singletons. The receptor's source is an adult in good health. Material: peripheral blood, obtained on day 0 of AZD1222 vaccination.

The CDR3 region is CASKAGVYSNQPQHF. Here the CDR3 DNA reads TGTGCCAGTAAGGCAGGCGTCTATAGCAATCAGCCCCAGCATTTT. The chain joins TRBV19 to TRBJ1-5; D is uncertain. There are 15 residues in the CDR3. The V end lost 7 bases, the J end lost 0 bases, and 13 bases lay between the germline ends. The germline CDR1 and CDR2 sequences are LNHDA and SQIVND (reference sequence).